This T cell receptor beta chain came from a study of human T cells and chemical hapten exposure. Library construction involved attaching unique molecular identifiers to individual cDNA molecules, which allowed quantitative, reproducible TCR counting. Original analysis: From roughly 23,000 to 700,000 TCRs were found per sample, with a median of about 100,000. TCRdb itself ran the RACE reads through MiXCR, one entry per CDR3 protein. TCRdb, not the original authors, processed these V and J calls. The sample holds approximately 90,000 distinct CDR3 sequences, about 8.6% seen once. In this sample, this clonotype turned up a few times. Regarding time point: healthy volunteer bleed at 2 weeks. Unfractionated whole blood yielded the extracted total RNA. Specimen: whole blood. This TCR came from a female donor in good health. Some clones in this sample may be carry-over from other donors' samples.

CDR3 region: CASTIGIVVDTEAFF. CDR3 in DNA: TGTGCCAGCACCATTGGTATTGTGGTGGACACTGAAGCTTTCTTT. The chain joins TRBV12-3 or TRBV12-4 to TRBJ1-1; unclear D gene. CDR3 length: 15 residues. V was trimmed by 7 bases and J by 3 bases, leaving 18 bases between them.